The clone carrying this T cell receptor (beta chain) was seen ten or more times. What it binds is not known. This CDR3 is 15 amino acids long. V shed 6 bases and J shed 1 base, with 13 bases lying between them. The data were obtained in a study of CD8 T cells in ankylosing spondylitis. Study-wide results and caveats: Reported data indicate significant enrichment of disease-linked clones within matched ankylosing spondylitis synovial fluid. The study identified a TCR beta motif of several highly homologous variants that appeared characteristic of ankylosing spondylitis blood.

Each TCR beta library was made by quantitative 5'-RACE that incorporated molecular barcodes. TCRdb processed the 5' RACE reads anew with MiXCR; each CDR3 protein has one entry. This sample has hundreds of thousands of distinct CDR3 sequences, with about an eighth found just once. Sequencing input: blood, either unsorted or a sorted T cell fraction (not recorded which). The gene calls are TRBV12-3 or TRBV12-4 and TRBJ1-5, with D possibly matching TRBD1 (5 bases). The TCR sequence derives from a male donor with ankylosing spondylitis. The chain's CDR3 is CASRQGFGSNQPQHF. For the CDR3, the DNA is TGTGCCAGCAGGCAGGGTTTTGGAAGCAATCAGCCCCAGCATTTT.